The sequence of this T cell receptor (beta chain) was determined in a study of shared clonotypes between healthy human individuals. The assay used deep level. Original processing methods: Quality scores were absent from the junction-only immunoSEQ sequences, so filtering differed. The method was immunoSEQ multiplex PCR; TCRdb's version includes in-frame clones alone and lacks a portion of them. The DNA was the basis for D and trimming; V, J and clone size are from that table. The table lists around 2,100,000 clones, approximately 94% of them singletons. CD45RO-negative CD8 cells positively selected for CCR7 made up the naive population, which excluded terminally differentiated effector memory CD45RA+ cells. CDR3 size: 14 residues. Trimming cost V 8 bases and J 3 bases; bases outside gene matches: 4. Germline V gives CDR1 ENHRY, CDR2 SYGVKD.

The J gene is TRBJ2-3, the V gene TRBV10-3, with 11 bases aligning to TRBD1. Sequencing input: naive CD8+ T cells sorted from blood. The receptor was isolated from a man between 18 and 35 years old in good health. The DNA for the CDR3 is TGTGCCATCTGGGACAGGGGGGATACAGATACGCAGTATTTT. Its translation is CAIWDRGDTDTQYF.